The 25 T cell receptor beta chains given below trace back to one sample, sequenced in a study of OX40 agonist ivuxolimab in advanced cancers. The data were produced by immunoSEQ multiplex PCR, yet TCRdb's version contains in-frame clones alone and is incomplete. The sample yields some 74,000 clones, almost 85% seen once. Sequencing used CD4+ or CD8+ T cells sorted from blood, obtained in a trial of the OX40 agonist ivuxolimab. The source is an adult with an advanced solid tumor such as melanoma, head and neck, liver or kidney cancer.

The chain couples TRBV5-4 to TRBJ2-3; D perhaps matches TRBD2 (7 bases). Germline CDR1 is SGHNT and CDR2 is YYREEE (reference sequence). V lost 4 bases, J lost 9 bases, and 27 bases lay in between. The CDR3 contains 17 residues. The CDR3 DNA sequence: TGTGCCAGCAGCCGCCGGGGCGGGGGCTCCGGGGAATCCACGCAGTATTTT. Translation: CASSRRGGGSGESTQYF.

The chain recombines TRBV4-2 with TRBJ1-6; D is unresolved. Per the germline V gene, CDR1 is LGHNA and CDR2 is YNFKEQ. This CDR3 comprises 16 residues. V was clipped by 2 bases and J by 7 bases, with 15 bases between them. CDR3 protein: CASSQTLVQANSPLHF. The CDR3 nucleotides are TGTGCCAGCAGCCAAACTCTTGTGCAGGCAAATTCACCCCTCCACTTT.

The V call is TRBV6-5, the J call TRBJ2-7; D gene uncertain. Trimming removed 4 bases at V and 0 bases at J, with 16 bases between. The CDR3 loop spans 16 amino acids. CDR1 is MNHEY, CDR2 SVGAGI, per germline. The CDR3 DNA sequence: TGTGCCAGCAGTTCCTTACCCACGTGGAGCTCCTACGAGCAGTACTTC. Translating gives CASSSLPTWSSYEQYF.

The rearrangement uses TRBV2 and TRBJ1-2; D gene ambiguous. The CDR3 runs 13 residues. Trimming took 10 bases from V and 8 from J, leaving 20 bases between them. Germline V gene data show CDR1 as SNHLY and CDR2 as FYNNEI. This CDR3 reads CATTSGTSGGYTF. The CDR3 region has the DNA TGTGCCACCACCTCGGGCACAAGCGGGGGCTACACCTTC. Full variable domain (outside the CDR3, taken from reference TRBV2 and TRBJ1-2): EPEVTQTPSHQVTQMGQEVILRCVPISNHLYFYWYRQILGQKVEFLVSFYNNEISEKSEIFDDQFSVERPDGSNFTLKIRSTKLEDSAMYFCATTSGTSGGYTFGSGTRLTVV.

The CDR3 sequence: CASVGYNEQFF. The CDR3 nucleotides are TGTGCCAGCGTCGGGTACAATGAGCAGTTCTTC. This chain uses TRBV2 with TRBJ2-1; no definite D call. The CDR3 runs 11 residues. Germline CDR1 and CDR2: SNHLY and FYNNEI. V was clipped by 8 bases and J by 4 bases, with 6 bases between them.

V and J are TRBV29-1 and TRBJ2-5; 8 bases map to TRBD1. From germline, CDR1 is SQVTM and CDR2 ANQGSEA. The CDR3 sequence is 14 residues long. Losses at the gene ends were 3 bases for V and 1 base for J; bases not matched to a gene: 4. CDR3 sequence (DNA): TGCAGCGTTGACTTGACAGGGGCCCAAGAGACCCAGTACTTC. As protein: CSVDLTGAQETQYF.

This sequence joins TRBV5-1 and TRBJ1-2; D is ambiguous. V dropped 2 bases and J dropped 8 bases, with 13 bases sitting between them. This CDR3 comprises 13 residues. Per germline, CDR1 SGHRS and CDR2 YFSETQ. CDR3 nucleotide sequence: TGCGCCAGCAGCTTCCAGCCAGGATGGGGCTACACCTTC. Its protein product is CASSFQPGWGYTF.

The V call is TRBV7-2, the J call TRBJ1-1; TRBD1 is a possible D gene (6 bases). The CDR3 extends over 16 amino acids. V was clipped by 4 bases and J by 1 base, with 16 bases between them. Germline CDR1 reads SGHTA; CDR2 reads FQGNSA. CDR3: CASSWINRVGNTEAFF. The CDR3 DNA reads as TGTGCCAGCAGCTGGATTAACAGGGTTGGGAACACTGAAGCTTTCTTT.

V usage is TRBV28 and J usage is TRBJ2-7; D remains unclear. This CDR3 contains 11 residues. Germline V CDR1 and CDR2: MDHEN, SYDVKM. CDR3 amino acids: CAVNKAYEQYF. The CDR3 DNA sequence: TGTGCGGTCAATAAAGCCTACGAGCAGTACTTC.

This clone was seen only a few times. The gene calls are TRBV4-2 and TRBJ1-2, with D unresolved. Germline values: CDR1 LGHNA, CDR2 YNFKEQ. Trimming took 6 bases from V and 5 from J, leaving 10 bases between them. The CDR3 runs to 12 residues. CDR3 protein: CASRFLGYGYTF. The CDR3 DNA reads as TGTGCCAGCAGGTTTCTAGGGTATGGCTACACCTTC.

V is TRBV6-5 and J is TRBJ1-6; no clear D gene. The V end lost 0 bases, the J end lost 12 bases, and 15 bases lay between the germline ends. This CDR3 has 15 amino acids. Germline CDR1 is MNHEY and CDR2 is SVGAGI. For the CDR3, the DNA is TGTGCCAGCAGTTACTCGAGGAACAGTCCCATACCCCTCCACTTT. Its protein is CASSYSRNSPIPLHF.

The J gene is TRBJ2-1, the V gene TRBV6-1; 14 bases map to TRBD2. Germline loops: CDR1 MNHNS, CDR2 SASEGT. CDR3 length: 18 residues. V shed 2 bases, J shed 0 bases, and the junction held 3 bases outside the gene matches. Here the CDR3 reads CASSERTSGGSSYNEQFF. For the CDR3, the DNA is TGTGCCAGCAGTGAACGGACTAGCGGGGGGAGCTCCTACAATGAGCAGTTCTTC.

The chain links TRBV10-3 to TRBJ1-2, with 7 bases aligning to TRBD1. Losses at the gene ends were 6 bases for V and 2 bases for J; bases not matched to a gene: 6. Per germline, CDR1 ENHRY and CDR2 SYGVKD. The length of the CDR3 is 14 residues. The CDR3 loop is CAISRSTGNYGYTF. The CDR3 region has the DNA TGTGCCATCAGCAGATCGACAGGGAACTATGGCTACACCTTC.

CDR3 sequence: CASSSDGNSADTQYF. In DNA form, the CDR3 reads TGTGCCAGCAGCTCGGACGGGAACAGCGCGGATACGCAGTATTTT. This chain connects TRBV7-2 to TRBJ2-3, with TRBD2 as a possible D gene (5 bases). Trimming shortened V by 4 bases and J by 6 bases, and 17 bases separated the two germline ends. The CDR3 loop spans 15 amino acids. Germline CDR1 is SGHTA and CDR2 is FQGNSA.

The chain couples TRBV5-6 to TRBJ2-3; perhaps D is TRBD1 or TRBD2 (6 bases each). CDR3 length: 14 residues. Germline V gene sequence: CDR1 SGHDT, CDR2 YYEEEE. Trimming took off 1 base at V and 5 bases at J, with 11 bases between the two ends. The DNA of the CDR3 is TGTGCCAGCAGCTTGTTCCGGGGGCGAGATACGCAGTATTTT. Residues: CASSLFRGRDTQYF.

The genes are TRBV4-3 and TRBJ1-2, with a weak D call TRBD1 (5 bases). This CDR3 is 15 amino acids long. V was trimmed by 3 bases and J by 5 bases, leaving 16 bases between them. Germline V CDR1 and CDR2: LGHNA, YSLEER. The CDR3, as DNA: TGCGCCAGCAGCCAGGGGGGGGACGATGGTTATGGCTACACCTTC. Translating gives CASSQGGDDGYGYTF.

About this clone: The same CDR3 can be traced to other DNA sequences in this sample. The chain couples TRBV28 to TRBJ1-2; 9 bases agree with TRBD1. The germline V gene has CDR1 MDHEN and CDR2 SYDVKM. The CDR3 consists of 14 residues. Trimming took 5 bases from V and 6 from J; bases not matched to a gene: 7. The CDR3 protein is CASSRGQGRDGYTF. The CDR3, as DNA: TGTGCCAGCAGTCGGGGACAGGGAAGGGATGGCTACACCTTC.

The gene calls are TRBV6-1 and TRBJ1-2; the D gene is possibly TRBD1 (5 bases). V was trimmed by 2 bases and J by 6 bases, leaving 16 bases between them. There are 15 residues in the CDR3. Looked up from germline, CDR1 is MNHNS and CDR2 is SASEGT. Written as DNA, the CDR3 is TGTGCCAGCAGTGAACAGGGTCTCGCCCTCAATGGCTACACCTTC. Translating it yields CASSEQGLALNGYTF.

The J gene is TRBJ1-5, the V gene TRBV4-1; TRBD1 aligns across 8 bases. The germline V gene has CDR1 MGHRA and CDR2 YSYEKL. The length of the CDR3 is 15 residues. The V gene end was trimmed by 4 bases and the J gene end by 4 bases; junction bases not matched to a gene: 6. Here the CDR3 DNA reads TGCGCCAGCAGCCCCGGGACAGGAAATAATCAGCCCCAGCATTTT. It yields the protein CASSPGTGNNQPQHF.

The rearrangement links TRBV5-1 to TRBJ2-7; 11 nucleotides align to TRBD2. J lost 0 bases, V lost 4 bases, and 12 bases had no gene match. The CDR3 has 18 residues. The germline gives CDR1 SGHRS, CDR2 YFSETQ. For the CDR3, the DNA is TGCGCCAGCAGCCAATCCACTCTAGCGGGAGGAGTCTCCTACGAGCAGTACTTC. It specifies CASSQSTLAGGVSYEQYF.

The chain uses TRBV28 and TRBJ1-6, with D possibly TRBD1 on 5 matching bases. The CDR3 totals 13 residues. Deletions cut 2 bases from V and 9 bases from J, with 8 bases between. Germline CDR1 and CDR2: MDHEN and SYDVKM. CDR3 sequence (DNA): TGTGCCAGCAGTTTACAGGGATTTTCACCCCTCCACTTT. It translates to CASSLQGFSPLHF.

The CDR3 region has the DNA TGTGCCAGCAGCCGCTCTTACAATGAGCAGTTCTTC. Amino acids: CASSRSYNEQFF. The J gene is TRBJ2-1, the V gene TRBV7-2; no clear D. Germline values: CDR1 SGHTA, CDR2 FQGNSA. V lost 5 bases, J lost 4 bases, and 6 bases lay in between. This CDR3 comprises 12 residues.

The chain couples TRBV28 to TRBJ1-2; no firm D call. This CDR3 is 12 amino acids long. Germline CDR1 reads MDHEN; CDR2 reads SYDVKM. With 10 bases removed from V and 6 bases from J, the gap between germline ends came to 15 bases. CDR3 region: CATSTSPDGYTF. CDR3 nucleotides: TGTGCCACCTCTACCTCCCCCGATGGCTACACCTTC.

This clone was found a few times. This chain links TRBV15 with TRBJ1-4; 8 bases agree with TRBD1. CDR1 and CDR2 (germline): LNHNV, YYDKDF (reference sequence). Trimming cost V 3 bases and J 2 bases; bases outside gene matches: 11. The CDR3 sequence is 18 residues long. CDR3 sequence (DNA): TGTGCCACCAGCAGCCATACCATAAGACAGGGGACTAATGAAAAACTGTTTTTT. This gives the protein CATSSHTIRQGTNEKLFF.

The chain joins TRBV7-2 to TRBJ2-5, with 9 bases fitting TRBD1. CDR1 is SGHTA and CDR2 is FQGNSA in the germline V gene. V was pared by 5 bases and J by 1 base, with 8 bases of the junction left unmatched. The CDR3 is made up of 16 amino acids. The DNA for the CDR3 is TGTGCCAGCAGCCCTTGGGACAGGGATCCCCAAGAGACCCAGTACTTC. It is translated as CASSPWDRDPQETQYF. Looking up the rest from reference TRBV7-2 and TRBJ2-5 gives the full variable domain: GAGVSQSPSNKVTEKGKDVELRCDPISGHTALYWYRQSLGQGLEFLIYFQGNSAPDKSGLPSDRFSAERTGGSVSTLTIQRTQQEDSAVYLCASSPWDRDPQETQYFGPGTRLLVL.